The clone carrying this T cell receptor (beta chain) was seen only a few times. Its antigen is not identified. One end of the junction does not line up with germline, which may come from a read error. The germline gives CDR1 GTSNPN, CDR2 SVGIG (reference sequence). The CDR3 is 13 amino acids. The data stem from a study of cytomegalovirus exposure and HLA in healthy donors. The study's findings and limits: A later analysis reported that several of the most significant clusters appeared to be linked to common viral pathogens, among them Epstein-Barr virus. The study labeled under 200 TCR beta chains cytomegalovirus-associated.

PCR was performed using 60 Vbeta and 13 Jbeta primers. Sequencing used immunoSEQ multiplex PCR; TCRdb keeps in-frame clones, though not all of them. The table has under 130,000 clones, roughly 70% seen once; the top ten hold about a tenth. Material for sequencing was PBMCs. This TCR derives from a man aged 35 to 55 in good health and CMV-seropositive. V is TRBV30 and J is TRBJ1-1, with 7 bases lining up with TRBD1. The CDR3 sequence is CAWSVGTVPEAFF. The DNA for the CDR3 is TGCGCCTGGAGTGTAGGGACAGTCCCTGAAGCTTTCTTT.